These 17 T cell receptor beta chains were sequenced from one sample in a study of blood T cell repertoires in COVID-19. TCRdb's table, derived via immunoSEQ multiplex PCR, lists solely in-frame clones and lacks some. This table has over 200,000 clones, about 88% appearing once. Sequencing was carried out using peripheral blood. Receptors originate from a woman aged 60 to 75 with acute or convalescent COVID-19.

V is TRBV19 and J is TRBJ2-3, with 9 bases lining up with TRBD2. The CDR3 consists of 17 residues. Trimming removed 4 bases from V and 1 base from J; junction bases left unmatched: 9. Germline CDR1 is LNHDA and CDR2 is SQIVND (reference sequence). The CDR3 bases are TGTGCCAGTAGTAAGCGGGAGGCGCCGATTGGCACAGATACGCAGTATTTT. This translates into CASSKREAPIGTDTQYF.

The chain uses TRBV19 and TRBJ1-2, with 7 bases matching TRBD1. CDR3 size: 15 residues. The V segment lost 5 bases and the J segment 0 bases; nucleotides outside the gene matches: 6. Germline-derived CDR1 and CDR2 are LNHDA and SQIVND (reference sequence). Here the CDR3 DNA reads TGTGCCAGTAGTGCTTCGACAGGGCCTAACTATGGCTACACCTTC. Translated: CASSASTGPNYGYTF.

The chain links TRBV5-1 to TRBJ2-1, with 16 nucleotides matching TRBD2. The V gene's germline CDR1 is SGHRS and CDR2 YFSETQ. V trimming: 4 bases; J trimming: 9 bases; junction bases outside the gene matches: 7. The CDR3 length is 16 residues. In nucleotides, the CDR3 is TGCGCCAGCAGCCTGGGACTAGCGGGAGGGCGTGGTGAGCAGTTCTTC. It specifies CASSLGLAGGRGEQFF. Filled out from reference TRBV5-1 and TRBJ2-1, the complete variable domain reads KAGVTQTPRYLIKTRGQQVTLSCSPISGHRSVSWYQQTPGQGLQFLFEYFSETQRNKGNFPGRFSGRQFSNSRSEMNVSTLELGDSALYLCASSLGLAGGRGEQFFGPGTRLTVL.

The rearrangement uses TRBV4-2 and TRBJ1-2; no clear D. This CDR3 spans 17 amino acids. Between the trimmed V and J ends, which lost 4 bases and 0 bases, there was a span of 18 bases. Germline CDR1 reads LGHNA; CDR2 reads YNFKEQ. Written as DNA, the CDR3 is TGTGCCAGCAGCCCCATCCCCGGAGCCCCAGCTAACTATGGCTACACCTTC. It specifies CASSPIPGAPANYGYTF.

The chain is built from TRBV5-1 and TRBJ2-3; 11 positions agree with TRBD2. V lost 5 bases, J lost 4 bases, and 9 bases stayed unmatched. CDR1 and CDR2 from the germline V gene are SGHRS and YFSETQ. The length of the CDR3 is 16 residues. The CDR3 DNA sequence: TGCGCCAGCAGTTACAGTGGGACTAGCGGCTCAGATACGCAGTATTTT. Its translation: CASSYSGTSGSDTQYF.

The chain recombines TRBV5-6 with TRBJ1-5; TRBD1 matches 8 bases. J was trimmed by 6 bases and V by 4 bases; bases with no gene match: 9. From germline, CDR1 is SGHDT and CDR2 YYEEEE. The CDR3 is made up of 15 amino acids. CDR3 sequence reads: CASSLTGVVGQPQHF. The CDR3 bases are TGTGCCAGCAGCCTGACAGGGGTGGTAGGTCAGCCCCAGCATTTT.

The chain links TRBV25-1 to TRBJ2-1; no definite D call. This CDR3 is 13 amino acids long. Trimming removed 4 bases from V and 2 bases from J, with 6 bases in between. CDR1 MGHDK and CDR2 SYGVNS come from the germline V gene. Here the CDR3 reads CASSGRPYNEQFF. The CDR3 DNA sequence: TGTGCCAGCAGTGGGCGGCCCTACAATGAGCAGTTCTTC.

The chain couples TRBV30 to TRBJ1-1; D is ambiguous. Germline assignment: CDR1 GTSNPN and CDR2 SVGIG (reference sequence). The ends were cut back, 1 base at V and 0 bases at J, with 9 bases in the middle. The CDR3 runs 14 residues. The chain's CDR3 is CAWSDGPMNTEAFF. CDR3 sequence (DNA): TGTGCCTGGAGTGATGGTCCTATGAACACTGAAGCTTTCTTT.

The CDR3 protein is CASSPTSGGTGELFF. DNA for the CDR3: TGTGCCAGCAGCCCTACTAGCGGGGGAACCGGGGAGCTGTTTTTT. The chain combines TRBV7-9 with TRBJ2-2, with TRBD2 matching over 11 bases. Germline-derived CDR1 and CDR2 are SEHNR and FQNEAQ (reference sequence). This CDR3 has 15 residues. J gave up 5 bases and V 5 bases, and 4 bases lay outside the gene matches.

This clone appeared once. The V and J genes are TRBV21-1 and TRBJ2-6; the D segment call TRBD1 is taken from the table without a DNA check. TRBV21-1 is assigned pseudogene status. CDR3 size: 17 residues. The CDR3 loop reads CASKGTGNKSGANVLTF. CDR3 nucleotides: TGTGCCAGCAAGGGGACAGGGAACAAATCTGGGGCCAACGTCCTGACTTTC.

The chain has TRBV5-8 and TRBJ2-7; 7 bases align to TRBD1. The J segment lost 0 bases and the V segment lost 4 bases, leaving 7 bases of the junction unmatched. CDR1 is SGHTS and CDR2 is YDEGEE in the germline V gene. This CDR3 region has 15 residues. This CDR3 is CASSRSGTASYEQYF. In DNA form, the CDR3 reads TGTGCCAGCAGCCGGTCCGGGACAGCCTCCTACGAGCAGTACTTC.

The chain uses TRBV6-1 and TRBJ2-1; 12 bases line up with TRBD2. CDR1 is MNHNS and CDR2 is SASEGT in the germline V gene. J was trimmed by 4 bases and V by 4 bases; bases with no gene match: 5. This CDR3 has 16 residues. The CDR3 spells CASSGLAGALYNEQFF. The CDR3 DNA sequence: TGTGCCAGCAGTGGACTAGCGGGAGCTTTATACAATGAGCAGTTCTTC.

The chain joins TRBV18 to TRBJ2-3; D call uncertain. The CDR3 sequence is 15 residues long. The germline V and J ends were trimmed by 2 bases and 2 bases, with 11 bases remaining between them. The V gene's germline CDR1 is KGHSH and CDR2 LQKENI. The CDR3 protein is CASSPEALTTDTQYF. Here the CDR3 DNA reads TGTGCCAGCTCACCAGAGGCCTTAACCACAGATACGCAGTATTTT.

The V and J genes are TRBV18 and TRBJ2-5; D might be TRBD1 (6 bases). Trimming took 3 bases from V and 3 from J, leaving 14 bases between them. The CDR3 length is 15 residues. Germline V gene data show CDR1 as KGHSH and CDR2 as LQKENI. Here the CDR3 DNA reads TGTGCCAGCTCACCGTACAGGGCAGCCAAAGAGACCCAGTACTTC. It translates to CASSPYRAAKETQYF. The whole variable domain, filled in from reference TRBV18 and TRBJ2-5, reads NAGVMQNPRHLVRRRGQEARLRCSPMKGHSHVYWYRQLPEEGLKFMVYLQKENIIDESGMPKERFSAEFPKEGPSILRIQQVVRGDSAAYFCASSPYRAAKETQYFGPGTRLLVL.

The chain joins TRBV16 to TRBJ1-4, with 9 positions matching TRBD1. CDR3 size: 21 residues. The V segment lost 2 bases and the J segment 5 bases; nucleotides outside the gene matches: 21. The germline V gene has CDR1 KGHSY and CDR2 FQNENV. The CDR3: CASSQIWARTGEPLRNEKLFF. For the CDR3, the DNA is TGTGCCAGCAGCCAAATCTGGGCTCGGACAGGGGAACCCTTACGGAATGAAAAACTGTTTTTT.

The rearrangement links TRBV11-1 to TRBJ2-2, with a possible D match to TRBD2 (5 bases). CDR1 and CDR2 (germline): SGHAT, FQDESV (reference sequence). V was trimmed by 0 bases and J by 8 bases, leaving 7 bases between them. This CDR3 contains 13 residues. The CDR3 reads CASSLAIAGELFF. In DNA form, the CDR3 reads TGTGCCAGCAGCTTAGCGATAGCGGGGGAGCTGTTTTTT.

CDR3 in DNA: TGTGCCAGCAGCTTGGTAACAGGGGTAGGCGGCAATCAGCCCCAGCATTTT. Its protein product is CASSLVTGVGGNQPQHF. The chain recombines TRBV5-8 with TRBJ1-5, with 7 bases matching TRBD1. Germline CDR1 is SGHTS and CDR2 is YDEGEE. The CDR3 has 17 residues. Trimming cost V 0 bases and J 2 bases; bases outside gene matches: 8.